This entry lists 2 T cell receptor beta chains sequenced from one sample in a study of control samples from healthy donors and cancer patients. Sequenced by immunoSEQ multiplex PCR; TCRdb stores in-frame clones only, minus some. The profile shows more than 85,000 clones, under 90% of them singletons. The sample was blood. All receptors come from a woman aged 50 to 60 in good health.

The rearrangement joins TRBV3-1 (or the pseudogene TRBV3-2) to TRBJ1-4; a possible D gene is TRBD1 (5 bases). The V gene lost 4 bases and the J gene lost 5 bases, with 11 bases spanning the gap. Germline lookup yields CDR1 LGHDT and CDR2 YNNKEL (reference sequence). CDR3 length equals 14 residues. CDR3 coding DNA: TGTGCCAGCAGCCCACCGCGGGGGAATGAAAAACTGTTTTTT. This gives the protein CASSPPRGNEKLFF.

The V and J genes are TRBV19 and TRBJ2-2; the D gene could be TRBD1 or TRBD2 (5 bases each). The V and J ends lost 3 bases and 2 bases respectively, with 10 bases between them. This CDR3 contains 15 residues. CDR1 LNHDA and CDR2 SQIVND come from the germline V gene (reference sequence). The CDR3: CASSIGAVNTGELFF. CDR3 in DNA: TGTGCCAGTAGTATCGGGGCAGTAAACACCGGGGAGCTGTTTTTT.